The 12 T cell receptor beta chains below come from one sample, sequenced in a study of cytomegalovirus exposure and HLA in healthy donors. The PCR contained 60 Vbeta and 13 Jbeta primers. Assay used: immunoSEQ multiplex PCR; TCRdb lists only in-frame clones, some missing. This sample has 85,000 to 100,000 clones; around nine tenths occur once, and the top ten carry about a tenth. The sequenced sample was PBMCs. The receptors were sampled from a man aged 30-40 years in good health and CMV-seropositive.

This chain connects TRBV19 to TRBJ2-3, with TRBD1 identical over 9 bases. The junction had 16 bases not matched to a gene; V was cut back by 8 bases and J by 4 bases. Germline CDR1 LNHDA, CDR2 SQIVND (reference sequence). This CDR3 spans 17 amino acids. The CDR3 loop is CASGIRRTGDFADTQYF. CDR3 sequence (DNA): TGTGCCAGTGGAATAAGACGGACAGGGGACTTCGCAGATACGCAGTATTTT. Supplemented by reference TRBV19 and TRBJ2-3, the full variable domain reads DGGITQSPKYLFRKEGQNVTLSCEQNLNHDAMYWYRQDPGQGLRLIYYSQIVNDFQKGDIAEGYSVSREKKESFPLTVTSAQKNPTAFYLCASGIRRTGDFADTQYFGPGTRLTVL.

The chain carries TRBV5-4 and TRBJ2-7, with D perhaps TRBD1 (5 bases). This CDR3 contains 14 residues. Germline CDR1 and CDR2: SGHNT and YYREEE (reference sequence). The ends were cut back, 1 base at V and 1 base at J, with 9 bases in the middle. CDR3 amino acids: CASSLPGQSYEQYF. The CDR3 region has the DNA TGTGCCAGCAGCTTGCCAGGGCAATCCTACGAGCAGTACTTC.

The rearrangement uses TRBV1 and TRBJ2-3; TRBD2, the table's D call, lacks a check against the DNA. TRBV1 corresponds to a pseudogene. The CDR3 sequence is 14 residues long. CDR3 in amino acids: CTSSLPKSLAPEYF. DNA of the CDR3: TGCACCAGCAGCCTCCCTAAGTCCCTAGCCCCCGAGTATTTT.

In its sample, this clone was seen once. The gene calls are TRBV2 and TRBJ2-7; TRBD1 is a possible D gene (5 bases). This CDR3 region has 14 residues. V was clipped by 5 bases and J by 5 bases, with 16 bases between them. Germline CDR1 SNHLY, CDR2 FYNNEI. CDR3 in DNA: TGTGCCAGCAGTTCCATTCCACAGGTAGACGAGCAGTACTTC. It codes for CASSSIPQVDEQYF.

The V call is TRBV5-1, the J call TRBJ2-3, with 9 bases matching TRBD1. The junction had 3 bases not matched to a gene; V was cut back by 4 bases and J by 0 bases. Germline CDR1 and CDR2: SGHRS and YFSETQ. This CDR3 spans 15 amino acids. CDR3 bases: TGCGCCAGCAGCCCCGGGACAGGGAGCACAGATACGCAGTATTTT. This translates into CASSPGTGSTDTQYF.

The V gene is TRBV5-1, the J gene TRBJ1-3; maybe TRBD1 (5 bases). With 5 bases removed from V and 2 bases from J, the gap between germline ends came to 11 bases. Germline CDR1 reads SGHRS; CDR2 reads YFSETQ. CDR3 length: 14 residues. CDR3 residues: CASRDSGTGNTIYF. DNA of the CDR3: TGCGCCAGCAGGGATTCAGGGACTGGAAACACCATATATTTT.

This clone was found a few times. V is TRBV6-1 and J is TRBJ2-7; 7 positions agree with TRBD1. Trimming cost V 9 bases and J 0 bases; bases outside gene matches: 5. Germline CDR1 reads MNHNS; CDR2 reads SASEGT. The CDR3 spans 13 residues. CDR3 nucleotides: TGTGCCAGTCGGGACAGCGCCTCCTACGAGCAGTACTTC. Its translation: CASRDSASYEQYF.

The chain is built from TRBV5-1 and TRBJ2-3; a weak D match, TRBD2 (6 bases). CDR3 length equals 16 residues. The germline V gene encodes CDR1 SGHRS and CDR2 YFSETQ. Trimming pared 4 bases from V and 6 bases from J, leaving 21 bases between. The CDR3 loop is CASSPNPGRRVDTQYF. The CDR3 coding sequence is TGCGCCAGCAGCCCCAACCCTGGGCGGAGGGTCGATACGCAGTATTTT. Drawing the rest from reference TRBV5-1 and TRBJ2-3, the complete variable domain is KAGVTQTPRYLIKTRGQQVTLSCSPISGHRSVSWYQQTPGQGLQFLFEYFSETQRNKGNFPGRFSGRQFSNSRSEMNVSTLELGDSALYLCASSPNPGRRVDTQYFGPGTRLTVL.

CDR3: CASSLSENTEAFF. For the CDR3, the DNA is TGTGCCAGCAGCTTAAGCGAGAACACTGAAGCTTTCTTT. The rearrangement links TRBV13 to TRBJ1-1; D is uncertain. The CDR3 loop spans 13 amino acids. Trimming pared 2 bases from V and 1 base from J, leaving 5 bases between. Germline V gene sequence: CDR1 PRHDT, CDR2 FYEKMQ (reference sequence).

The J gene is TRBJ1-6, the V gene TRBV5-6, with D perhaps matching TRBD1 (6 bases). Trimming pared 4 bases from V and 7 bases from J, leaving 12 bases between. The CDR3 loop spans 14 amino acids. The germline gives CDR1 SGHDT, CDR2 YYEEEE. CDR3 DNA sequence: TGTGCCAGCAGCCCGGGACAAGGAAATTCACCCCTCCACTTT. Translation: CASSPGQGNSPLHF.

The CDR3: CASSHLAGGRNEQFF. CDR3 bases: TGTGCCAGCAGTCATCTAGCGGGAGGGAGGAATGAGCAGTTCTTC. The V gene is TRBV27, the J gene TRBJ2-1; 12 bases fit TRBD2. Germline V CDR1 and CDR2: MNHEY, SMNVEV (reference sequence). J lost 7 bases, V lost 5 bases, and 6 bases had no gene match. The CDR3 runs 15 residues.

The J gene is TRBJ2-2, the V gene TRBV5-6; TRBD1 is a possible D gene (6 bases). Deletions cut 4 bases from V and 5 bases from J, with 15 bases between. Germline CDR1 SGHDT, CDR2 YYEEEE. The CDR3 consists of 15 residues. CDR3 residues: CASSHRALGTGELFF. CDR3 nucleotide sequence: TGTGCCAGCAGCCACAGGGCGTTAGGGACCGGGGAGCTGTTTTTT.